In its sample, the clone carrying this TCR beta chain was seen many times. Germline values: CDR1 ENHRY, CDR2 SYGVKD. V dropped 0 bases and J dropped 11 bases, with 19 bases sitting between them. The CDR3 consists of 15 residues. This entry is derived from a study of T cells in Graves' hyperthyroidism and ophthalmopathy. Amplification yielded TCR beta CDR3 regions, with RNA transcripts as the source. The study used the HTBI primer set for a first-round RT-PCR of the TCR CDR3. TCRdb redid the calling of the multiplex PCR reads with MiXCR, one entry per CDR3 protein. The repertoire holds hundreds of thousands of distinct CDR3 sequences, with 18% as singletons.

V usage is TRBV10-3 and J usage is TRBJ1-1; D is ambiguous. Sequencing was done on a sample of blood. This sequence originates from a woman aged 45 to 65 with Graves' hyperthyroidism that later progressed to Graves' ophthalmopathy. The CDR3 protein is CAISESWGGVGNAFF. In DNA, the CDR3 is TGTGCCATCAGTGAGTCGTGGGGTGGAGTGGGAAACGCTTTCTTT.